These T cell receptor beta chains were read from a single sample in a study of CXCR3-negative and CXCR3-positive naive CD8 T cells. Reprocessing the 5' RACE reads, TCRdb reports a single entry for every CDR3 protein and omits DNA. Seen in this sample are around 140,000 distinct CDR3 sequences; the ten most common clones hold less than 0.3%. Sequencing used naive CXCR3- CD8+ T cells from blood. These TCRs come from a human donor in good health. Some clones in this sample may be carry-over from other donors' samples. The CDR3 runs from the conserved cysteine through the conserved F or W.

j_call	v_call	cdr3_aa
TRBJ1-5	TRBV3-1	CASSPKFGADNQPQHF
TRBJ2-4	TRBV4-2	CASSQDSGHEAYIQYF
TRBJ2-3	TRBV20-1	CSAREVTDTQYF
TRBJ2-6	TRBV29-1	CSVEGQQGPSSGANVLTF
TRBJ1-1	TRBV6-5	CASSYVGGNTEAFF
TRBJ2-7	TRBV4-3	CASSQDRRTPSYEQYF
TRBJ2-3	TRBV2	CASSAQGLAGVGSTDTQYF
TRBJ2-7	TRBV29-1	CSVSGLALEQYF
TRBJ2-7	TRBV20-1	CSARDSGIFSYEQYF
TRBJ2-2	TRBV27	CASRRNTGELFF
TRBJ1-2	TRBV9	CASSVAEGRNYGYTF
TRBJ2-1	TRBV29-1	CSVALGGAEQFF
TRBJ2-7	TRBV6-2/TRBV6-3	CATAEQGSYEQYF
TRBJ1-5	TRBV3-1	CASSRRRTKSNQPQHF
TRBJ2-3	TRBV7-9	CASSLGRNWDTQYF